The 13 T cell receptor beta chains reported below all come from one sample, sequenced in a study of OX40 agonist ivuxolimab in advanced cancers. TCRdb's copy holds only in-frame clones and misses some; the assay was immunoSEQ multiplex PCR. Seen here are about 57,000 clones, 75% to 85% observed once, and the top ten hold about 3.1%. Material: CD4+ or CD8+ T cells sorted from blood, obtained in a trial of the OX40 agonist ivuxolimab. Every receptor here comes from an adult with an advanced solid tumor such as melanoma, head and neck, liver or kidney cancer.

J is TRBJ2-1 and V is TRBV5-4, with 7 bases identical to TRBD2. The V gene end was trimmed by 3 bases and the J gene end by 2 bases; junction bases not matched to a gene: 5. The germline gives CDR1 SGHNT, CDR2 YYREEE (reference sequence). The length of the CDR3 is 15 residues. CDR3 in DNA: TGTGCCAGCAGCTCAGCGGGACGCACCTACAATGAGCAGTTCTTC. It is translated as CASSSAGRTYNEQFF. Using reference TRBV5-4 and TRBJ2-1 for the parts outside the CDR3, the full variable domain is ETGVTQSPTHLIKTRGQQVTLRCSSQSGHNTVSWYQQALGQGPQFIFQYYREEENGRGNFPPRFSGLQFPNYSSELNVNALELDDSALYLCASSSAGRTYNEQFFGPGTRLTVL.

The chain has TRBV7-8 and TRBJ2-1; 7 bases are shared with TRBD1. CDR1 and CDR2 (germline): SGHVS, FQNEAQ. The V segment lost 1 base and the J segment 4 bases; nucleotides outside the gene matches: 10. This CDR3 contains 17 residues. The CDR3 nucleotides read TGTGCCAGCAGCTTAGTTCGCTCTAGGGGGCATTACAATGAGCAGTTCTTC. This translates into CASSLVRSRGHYNEQFF.

The chain employs TRBV6-6 and TRBJ1-2, with 7 nucleotides matching TRBD1. CDR1 and CDR2 from the germline V gene are MNHNY and SVGAGI (reference sequence). This CDR3 has 15 amino acids. V gave up 0 bases and J gave up 6 bases; unmatched junction bases: 7. CDR3 in amino acids: CASSYSDRVGDGYTF. In nucleotides, the CDR3 is TGTGCCAGCAGTTACTCCGACAGGGTTGGGGATGGCTACACCTTC.

V is TRBV6-1 and J is TRBJ1-5; D is uncertain. The CDR3 is 12 amino acids. Trimming removed 1 base from V and 10 bases from J, with 8 bases in between. Looked up from germline, CDR1 is MNHNS and CDR2 is SASEGT. Written as DNA, the CDR3 is TGTGCCAGCAGTGAAGTGGTGGGCCCCCAGCATTTT. Protein sequence: CASSEVVGPQHF.

This chain uses TRBV30 with TRBJ2-4; D gene uncertain. V was cut by 1 base and J by 0 bases, with 13 bases left in between. CDR1 and CDR2 (germline): GTSNPN, SVGIG (reference sequence). This CDR3 has 16 amino acids. The CDR3 spells CAWSGGSVLAKNIQYF. The CDR3 nucleotides are TGTGCCTGGAGTGGTGGGTCAGTACTAGCCAAAAACATTCAGTACTTC.

The rearrangement links TRBV29-1 to TRBJ2-7; TRBD1 is a possible D gene (5 bases). V dropped 7 bases and J dropped 0 bases, with 10 bases sitting between them. Germline lookup yields CDR1 SQVTM and CDR2 ANQGSEA. This CDR3 contains 12 residues. CDR3 sequence (DNA): TGCAGCGCAGCCGACAGCTCCTACGAGCAGTACTTC. Protein: CSAADSSYEQYF.

The count of this clone is one. V gene TRBV28 combines with J gene TRBJ2-7, with 11 bases lining up with TRBD2. The V gene end was trimmed by 6 bases and the J gene end by 4 bases; junction bases not matched to a gene: 8. The CDR3 length is 15 residues. Germline-derived CDR1 and CDR2 are MDHEN and SYDVKM. The CDR3 protein is CASRNVAGGAYEQYF. The CDR3 nucleotides read TGTGCCAGCAGGAACGTAGCGGGAGGGGCGTACGAGCAGTACTTC.

This chain joins TRBV11-2 and TRBJ2-3, with no clear D. The V and J ends lost 5 bases and 3 bases respectively, with 9 bases between them. In germline, CDR1 is SGHAT, CDR2 FQNNGV. This CDR3 contains 13 residues. Here the CDR3 reads CASSPGPTDTQYF. In nucleotides, the CDR3 is TGTGCCAGCAGCCCCGGCCCTACAGATACGCAGTATTTT.

This clone was recorded once. This sequence joins TRBV27 and TRBJ2-1, with 11 bases identical to TRBD2. CDR1 and CDR2 from the germline V gene are MNHEY and SMNVEV (reference sequence). V shed 2 bases, J shed 6 bases, and the junction held 3 bases outside the gene matches. The CDR3 loop spans 15 amino acids. CDR3 amino acids: CASSLTSGSFNEQFF. In DNA form, the CDR3 reads TGTGCCAGCAGTTTAACTAGCGGGAGTTTCAATGAGCAGTTCTTC.

The chain has TRBV5-8 and TRBJ2-5; TRBD2 agrees at 12 bases. The germline gives CDR1 SGHTS, CDR2 YDEGEE. This CDR3 is 19 amino acids long. The trim removed 4 bases at V and 3 bases at J, leaving 16 bases unmatched. The CDR3 nucleotides are TGTGCCAGCAGCAACCGGGGAGGACGGGCTAGCGGGAGGGAAGAGACCCAGTACTTC. This codes for CASSNRGGRASGREETQYF.

V usage is TRBV4-2 and J usage is TRBJ1-2; tentatively, D is TRBD1 (5 bases). Looked up from germline, CDR1 is LGHNA and CDR2 is YNFKEQ. The CDR3 totals 15 residues. V lost 0 bases to trimming and J lost 3 bases, with 11 bases between them. CDR3 protein: CASSQDGQGDYGYTF. For the CDR3, the DNA is TGTGCCAGCAGCCAAGATGGCCAGGGCGACTATGGCTACACCTTC.

The chain uses TRBV7-9 and TRBJ1-1; 8 nucleotides agree with TRBD1. The CDR3 sequence is 15 residues long. Germline CDR1 is SEHNR and CDR2 is FQNEAQ (reference sequence). V shed 4 bases and J 4 bases; nucleotides not matched to a gene: 8. CDR3 DNA sequence: TGTGCCAGCAGCTCTTTCCGACAGGGGCGCACTGAAGCTTTCTTT. It translates to CASSSFRQGRTEAFF.

With regard to this clone: At one end, the junction sequence differs from germline, possibly due to a read error. The chain is built from TRBV10-3 and TRBJ2-5; the D gene could be TRBD1 or TRBD2 (5 bases each). CDR1 and CDR2 from the germline V gene are ENHRY and SYGVKD. This CDR3 is 12 amino acids long. The CDR3 sequence is CAISGASGPQYF. The DNA of the CDR3 is TGTGCCATAAGTGGGGCCTCGGGGCCCCAGTACTTC.